The 28 T cell receptor beta chains reported below all come from one sample, sequenced in a study of early T cells in non-severe SARS-CoV-2 infection. TCRdb passed the 5' RACE reads through MiXCR, listing each CDR3 protein once. The data contain some 45,000 distinct CDR3 sequences, approximately 9% of them singletons. The material was whole blood, obtained at baseline. These receptors were collected from an adult who was a healthcare worker with PCR-confirmed SARS-CoV-2 infection or an uninfected control (not recorded which).

This clonotype was counted between two and nine times. This sequence joins TRBV28 and TRBJ2-7, with D tentatively TRBD2 (5 bases). The CDR3 runs to 15 residues. Germline CDR1 and CDR2: MDHEN and SYDVKM. The V end was cut by 4 bases, the J end by 0 bases, with 13 bases between. Here the CDR3 DNA reads TGTGCCAGCAGTTCCTTAGCGCGTAGCTCCTACGAGCAGTACTTC. Its translation: CASSSLARSSYEQYF.

This clonotype was counted a few times. The chain has TRBV20-1 and TRBJ2-3; 11 bases map to TRBD2. The CDR3 spans 14 residues. The V and J ends lost 6 bases and 1 base, in that order; junction bases with no gene match: 3. Germline lookup yields CDR1 DFQATT and CDR2 SNEGSKA (reference sequence). CDR3 sequence reads: CSAVTSGGTDTQYF. CDR3 coding DNA: TGCAGTGCAGTGACTAGCGGGGGCACAGATACGCAGTATTTT.

The chain combines TRBV29-1 with TRBJ2-2; D may be TRBD1 (6 bases). CDR3 length: 15 amino acids. V was cut by 7 bases and J by 5 bases, with 20 bases left in between. Germline assignment: CDR1 SQVTM and CDR2 ANQGSEA. The CDR3 nucleotides are TGCAGCGCTGGGACGGGCTACCAGGGGACCGGGGAGCTGTTTTTT. Translation gives CSAGTGYQGTGELFF.

The table lists this clonotype with a few counts. The V gene is TRBV29-1, the J gene TRBJ2-1; D ambiguous. V was clipped by 0 bases and J by 4 bases, with 10 bases between them. CDR1 and CDR2 (germline): SQVTM, ANQGSEA. This CDR3 contains 14 residues. The CDR3 nucleotides read TGCAGCGTTGAAGAGGACGGAGTTTACAATGAGCAGTTCTTC. It translates to CSVEEDGVYNEQFF.

This clonotype was recorded many times. In DNA, the CDR3 is TGCGCCAGCAGCTTTTCAGGGCAGGGTAGCAACGAGCAGTACTTC. Translation gives CASSFSGQGSNEQYF. The chain uses TRBV5-1 and TRBJ2-7; the D gene is possibly TRBD1 (5 bases). Germline V gene data show CDR1 as SGHRS and CDR2 as YFSETQ. Deletions cut 2 bases from V and 5 bases from J, with 17 bases between. There are 15 residues in the CDR3.

The genes are TRBV21-1 and TRBJ2-1; TRBD2, the D gene given by the table, was not confirmed from the DNA. TRBV21-1 is assigned pseudogene status. CDR3 length equals 17 residues. DNA for the CDR3: TGTGCCAGCAGCCCTAAGGGAGACCAGAAAGGGAACAATGAGCAGTTCTTC. It encodes CASSPKGDQKGNNEQFF.

This clonotype occurred many times. This chain uses TRBV2 with TRBJ2-7; D is undetermined. CDR1 SNHLY and CDR2 FYNNEI come from the germline V gene. The CDR3 contains 11 residues. V lost 3 bases and J lost 0, with 0 bases in between. CDR3 bases: TGTGCCAGCAGTGACTCCTACGAGCAGTACTTC. As protein: CASSDSYEQYF.

This chain links TRBV24-1 with TRBJ2-2; D is unresolved. Trimming left V 4 bases short and J 7 bases short, with 9 bases between. The CDR3 covers 13 residues. The germline V gene has CDR1 KGHDR and CDR2 SFDVKD. DNA of the CDR3: TGTGCCACCAGTGACCTCAGAGGCGGGGAGCTGTTTTTT. Encoded protein: CATSDLRGGELFF.

The chain carries TRBV14 and TRBJ2-3; no firm D call. The ends were cut back, 2 bases at V and 9 bases at J, with 9 bases in the middle. The germline gives CDR1 SGHDN, CDR2 FVKESK. This CDR3 has 12 amino acids. The CDR3 bases are TGTGCCAGCAGCCAATCCCACCAAACGCAGTATTTT. Translating gives CASSQSHQTQYF.

This clonotype was seen at least ten times. The genes are TRBV20-1 and TRBJ1-1; D is possibly TRBD1 (5 bases). CDR1 and CDR2 from the germline V gene are DFQATT and SNEGSKA (reference sequence). This CDR3 comprises 15 residues. V shed 3 bases and J shed 5 bases, with 19 bases lying between them. This chain's CDR3 is CSASTVGTGVTEAFF. The CDR3 coding sequence is TGCAGTGCTAGTACCGTTGGTACGGGGGTGACTGAAGCTTTCTTT.

The chain employs TRBV29-1 and TRBJ2-3; D unclear. The CDR3 contains 15 residues. CDR1 is SQVTM, CDR2 ANQGSEA, per germline. Trimming stripped 3 bases from V and 0 bases from J, with 13 bases between. The CDR3 DNA sequence: TGCAGCGTTGATGTTGGCAGAATTAGCACAGATACGCAGTATTTT. The encoded protein is CSVDVGRISTDTQYF.

This clonotype was seen a few times. J is TRBJ2-5 and V is TRBV6-5, with D unresolved. CDR3 length equals 15 residues. Germline V gene sequence: CDR1 MNHEY, CDR2 SVGAGI. Trimming took off 7 bases at V and 3 bases at J, with 18 bases between the two ends. The CDR3 nucleotides are TGTGCCAGCAACCGCCGTGGAGCGCTCGAAGAGACCCAGTACTTC. Its protein product is CASNRRGALEETQYF.

The V and J genes are TRBV3-1 and TRBJ1-2; a weak D match, TRBD1 (5 bases). CDR3 length: 15 amino acids. Trimming took 1 base from V and 2 from J, leaving 11 bases between them. The germline gives CDR1 LGHDT, CDR2 YNNKEL (reference sequence). The DNA of the CDR3 is TGTGCCAGCAGCCAAGTGGGGGTTCTAAACTATGGCTACACCTTC. Protein: CASSQVGVLNYGYTF.

With regard to this clonotype: Without the conserved terminal phenylalanine or tryptophan, this CDR3 likely stems from a read error. The chain joins TRBV11-3 to TRBJ2-1; D ambiguous. Germline assignment: CDR1 SGHNT and CDR2 YENEEA. Trimming shortened V by 1 base and J by 5 bases, and 9 bases separated the two germline ends. The CDR3 loop spans 14 amino acids. The CDR3 protein is CASSLARSNNEQFS. CDR3 bases: TGTGCCAGCAGCTTAGCTAGATCCAACAATGAGCAGTTCTCC.

This clonotype was observed many times. This chain connects TRBV12-3 or TRBV12-4 to TRBJ1-5; no clear D. Trimming removed 3 bases from V and 5 bases from J, with 8 bases in between. There are 13 residues in the CDR3. In DNA, the CDR3 is TGTGCCAGCAGTTTTCGAGAAGATCAGCCCCAGCATTTT. Amino acids: CASSFREDQPQHF.

V is TRBV12-3 or TRBV12-4 and J is TRBJ2-3; D not certain. V was trimmed by 6 bases and J by 1 base, leaving 8 bases between them. There are 13 residues in the CDR3. CDR3: CASSRDGTDTQYF. As DNA, the CDR3 is TGTGCCAGCAGCCGCGACGGCACAGATACGCAGTATTTT.

This clonotype was found many times. The V and J genes are TRBV7-8 and TRBJ2-5, with TRBD1 as a possible D gene (5 bases). CDR3 length equals 15 residues. CDR1 is SGHVS, CDR2 FQNEAQ, per germline. Deletions cut 1 base from V and 1 base from J, with 10 bases between. The CDR3 protein is CASSLGQSSQETQYF. DNA of the CDR3: TGTGCCAGCAGCTTAGGACAGTCCTCCCAAGAGACCCAGTACTTC.

The chain has TRBV10-1 and TRBJ1-1; unclear D gene. Germline values: CDR1 WNHNN, CDR2 SYGVQD (reference sequence). The germline V and J ends were trimmed by 3 bases and 4 bases, with 9 bases remaining between them. This CDR3 spans 13 amino acids. The CDR3 nucleotides read TGCGCCAGCAGTGATGGCGGGTTCACTGAAGCTTTCTTT. Its translation: CASSDGGFTEAFF.

This chain connects TRBV29-1 to TRBJ1-2, with D perhaps TRBD1 (5 bases). The length of the CDR3 is 12 residues. Germline values: CDR1 SQVTM, CDR2 ANQGSEA. Trimming removed 7 bases from V and 3 bases from J, with 12 bases in between. In DNA, the CDR3 is TGCAGCGCCGGGACGGCCCACTATGGCTACACCTTC. This encodes CSAGTAHYGYTF.

This clonotype occurred many times. V and J are TRBV2 and TRBJ2-5; TRBD2 might be the D (5 bases). Trimming left V 8 bases short and J 5 bases short, with 9 bases between. Germline V gives CDR1 SNHLY, CDR2 FYNNEI. The CDR3 spans 11 residues. CDR3 bases: TGTGCCAGCCTAGCTAGTGAGACCCAGTACTTC. This sequence encodes CASLASETQYF.

CDR3 loop: CASSSQGASTDTQYF. CDR3 sequence (DNA): TGTGCCAGCAGCTCACAGGGGGCTAGCACAGATACGCAGTATTTT. V usage is TRBV7-2 and J usage is TRBJ2-3; TRBD1 agrees at 9 bases. Germline CDR1 reads SGHTA; CDR2 reads FQGNSA. Germline trimming cut 4 bases from V and 0 bases from J; bases unmatched to any gene: 2. The length of the CDR3 is 15 residues.

This clonotype appeared many times. The CDR3 spells CASSTGIQKDNEQFF. CDR3 nucleotide sequence: TGTGCCAGCAGCACCGGGATCCAGAAGGACAATGAGCAGTTCTTC. The chain combines TRBV6-5 with TRBJ2-1, with a weak D call TRBD2 (5 bases). V lost 6 bases to trimming and J lost 5 bases, with 17 bases between them. The CDR3 contains 15 residues. Germline V gene lookup returns CDR1 MNHEY and CDR2 SVGAGI.

The rearrangement joins TRBV2 to TRBJ2-1, with no clear D. Looked up from germline, CDR1 is SNHLY and CDR2 is FYNNEI. This CDR3 has 13 amino acids. Between the trimmed V and J ends, which lost 3 bases and 5 bases, there was a span of 8 bases. CDR3 amino acids: CASSDGQNNEQFF. The DNA of the CDR3 is TGTGCCAGCAGTGATGGGCAGAACAATGAGCAGTTCTTC.

A few counts support this clonotype. The chain has TRBV5-1 and TRBJ1-1; D remains ambiguous. The CDR3 is 13 residues long. Germline CDR1 reads SGHRS; CDR2 reads YFSETQ. Trimming took off 1 base at V and 1 base at J, with 5 bases between the two ends. The CDR3 here is CASSLWGNTEAFF. CDR3 bases: TGCGCCAGCAGCTTGTGGGGGAACACTGAAGCTTTCTTT. Filled out from reference TRBV5-1 and TRBJ1-1, the complete variable domain reads KAGVTQTPRYLIKTRGQQVTLSCSPISGHRSVSWYQQTPGQGLQFLFEYFSETQRNKGNFPGRFSGRQFSNSRSEMNVSTLELGDSALYLCASSLWGNTEAFFGQGTRLTVV.

This clonotype was recorded at least ten times. The V gene is TRBV5-1, the J gene TRBJ1-2; TRBD1 is a possible D gene (5 bases). The V gene's germline CDR1 is SGHRS and CDR2 YFSETQ. This CDR3 has 15 amino acids. V was clipped by 0 bases and J by 8 bases, with 17 bases between them. CDR3 DNA sequence: TGCGCCAGCAGCTTGGGTCCCGGGGGGGAACGCGGCTACACCTTC. Its protein is CASSLGPGGERGYTF.

This clonotype was seen more than once but under ten times. The V call is TRBV19, the J call TRBJ2-3; tentative D call: TRBD1 (5 bases). CDR3 length: 13 residues. Germline values: CDR1 LNHDA, CDR2 SQIVND (reference sequence). The V and J ends lost 6 bases and 0 bases respectively, with 7 bases between them. The CDR3 spells CASRTVSTDTQYF. The CDR3 DNA reads as TGTGCCAGTAGGACAGTTAGCACAGATACGCAGTATTTT.

This clonotype has ten or more counts. The V gene is TRBV5-4, the J gene TRBJ2-1; 8 nucleotides match TRBD1. The CDR3 runs to 15 residues. Germline values: CDR1 SGHNT, CDR2 YYREEE (reference sequence). The V and J ends lost 4 bases and 4 bases, in that order; junction bases with no gene match: 7. CDR3 amino acids: CASSTIRDRYNEQFF. The CDR3 DNA sequence: TGTGCCAGCAGCACTATACGGGACAGGTACAATGAGCAGTTCTTC.

In regard to this clonotype: An end of the junction differs from the germline gene, which may be a read error. V and J are TRBV20-1 and TRBJ1-4; tentative D call: TRBD1 (5 bases). Germline-derived CDR1 and CDR2 are DFQATT and SNEGSKA (reference sequence). CDR3 size: 13 residues. Written as DNA, the CDR3 is TGCAGTGCTAGAGCCCTAGGGGATGAAAACCTGTTTTTT. It codes for CSARALGDENLFF.